This TCR beta chain came from a study of OX40 agonist ivuxolimab in advanced cancers. Study information: Patients were given ivuxolimab, an antibody that agonizes OX40 (CD134). Of the participants, over 30% had some prior anti-PD-1, anti-PD-L1 or anti-CTLA-4 therapy, which was allowed.

The table lists this clone with a count of one. Its cognate antigen is unknown. The V and J ends lost 10 bases and 2 bases respectively, with 15 bases between them. Germline loops: CDR1 SGHNT, CDR2 YENEEA. CDR3 size: 13 residues. Sequenced by immunoSEQ multiplex PCR; TCRdb stores in-frame clones only, minus some. Of 4,500 to 6,500 clones in the sample, 60% to 75% were seen once. The study's findings and limits: At doses 0.1 to 3.0 mg/kg, CD4+ and CD8+ clones expanded.

Material: CD4+ or CD8+ T cells sorted from blood, obtained in a trial of the OX40 agonist ivuxolimab. The genes are TRBV11-3 and TRBJ2-7; maybe TRBD1 (5 bases). The clonotype was recovered from an adult with an advanced solid tumor such as melanoma, head and neck, liver or kidney cancer. The CDR3 DNA follows: TGTGCCACTCTCCGTACAGGAGCCTACGAGCAGTACTTC. Its protein is CATLRTGAYEQYF.